One sample yielded the 26 T cell receptor beta chains listed below, sequenced in a study of cytomegalovirus exposure and HLA in healthy donors. PCR amplification relied on 60 Vbeta primers (plus 13 Jbeta primers). This table comes from immunoSEQ multiplex PCR, and its TCRdb copy is limited to in-frame clones, with some not included. The sample records about 220,000 clones, less than 85% being singletons. Sequencing input: PBMCs. The receptors were gathered from a man aged 18 to 30 in good health and CMV-seronegative.

The chain joins TRBV5-1 to TRBJ1-1; 9 nucleotides align to TRBD1. The germline V gene has CDR1 SGHRS and CDR2 YFSETQ. The CDR3 runs to 15 residues. After removal of 4 bases from V and 7 bases from J, the junction contained 11 bases not matched to a gene. The CDR3 loop reads CASSRGQGGSGEAFF. Here the CDR3 DNA reads TGCGCCAGCAGCCGGGGACAGGGAGGGTCCGGTGAAGCTTTCTTT. Drawing the rest from reference TRBV5-1 and TRBJ1-1, the complete variable domain is KAGVTQTPRYLIKTRGQQVTLSCSPISGHRSVSWYQQTPGQGLQFLFEYFSETQRNKGNFPGRFSGRQFSNSRSEMNVSTLELGDSALYLCASSRGQGGSGEAFFGQGTRLTVV.

The V gene is TRBV5-1, the J gene TRBJ2-2; 12 bases fit TRBD1. Germline CDR1 is SGHRS and CDR2 is YFSETQ. Unmatched junction bases numbered 15, after V lost 4 bases and J lost 5 bases. This CDR3 is built from 19 residues. In nucleotides, the CDR3 is TGCGCCAGCAGCCTGGCTACGGGACAGGGGGCACAAAATACCGGGGAGCTGTTTTTT. It yields the protein CASSLATGQGAQNTGELFF.

The rearrangement links TRBV11-2 to TRBJ2-2; the match to TRBD2 covers 7 bases. The CDR3 runs to 16 residues. CDR1 is SGHAT, CDR2 FQNNGV, per germline. The V segment lost 5 bases and the J segment 0 bases; nucleotides outside the gene matches: 6. This CDR3 is CASSNTGTTNTGELFF. The CDR3 region has the DNA TGTGCCAGCAGCAACACCGGGACTACGAACACCGGGGAGCTGTTTTTT. The full variable domain, its missing parts supplied by reference TRBV11-2 and TRBJ2-2, is EAGVAQSPRYKIIEKRQSVAFWCNPISGHATLYWYQQILGQGPKLLIQFQNNGVVDDSQLPKDRFSAERLKGVDSTLKIQPAKLEDSAVYLCASSNTGTTNTGELFFGEGSRLTVL.

The V call is TRBV2, the J call TRBJ2-1; D is perhaps TRBD1 (6 bases). CDR1 is SNHLY, CDR2 FYNNEI, per germline. The CDR3 is 14 residues long. The V and J ends lost 3 bases and 5 bases respectively, with 11 bases between them. CDR3 sequence (DNA): TGTGCCAGCAGTGACGGGACACCTAACAATGAGCAGTTCTTC. Residues: CASSDGTPNNEQFF.

The rearrangement uses TRBV6-4 and TRBJ1-5; 11 bases fit TRBD1. From germline, CDR1 is MRHNA and CDR2 SNTAGT. Losses at the gene ends were 6 bases for V and 7 bases for J; bases not matched to a gene: 5. The CDR3 is 14 residues long. The CDR3 region has the DNA TGTGCCAGCAGCCCTGGGACAGGGGGACAGCCCCAGCATTTT. Translating gives CASSPGTGGQPQHF.

This chain uses TRBV10-2 with TRBJ2-7; D remains unclear. The CDR3 spans 13 residues. With 4 bases removed from V and 1 base from J, the gap between germline ends came to 8 bases. Germline V CDR1 and CDR2: WSHSY, SAAADI. The CDR3 protein is CASSGPPSYEQYF. The CDR3 bases are TGCGCCAGCAGTGGGCCACCATCCTACGAGCAGTACTTC.

The CDR3 here is CASSLTAGAYEQYF. The CDR3, as DNA: TGTGCCAGCAGCTTAACAGCGGGAGCCTACGAGCAGTACTTC. V is TRBV7-9 and J is TRBJ2-7, with TRBD2 matching 8 bases. CDR3 length equals 14 residues. The trim removed 2 bases at V and 2 bases at J, leaving 2 bases unmatched. Germline CDR1 is SEHNR and CDR2 is FQNEAQ (reference sequence).

The V and J genes are TRBV27 and TRBJ2-7, with D tentatively TRBD2 (6 bases). V was cut by 6 bases and J by 3 bases, with 21 bases left in between. CDR3 length: 16 residues. CDR1 is MNHEY and CDR2 is SMNVEV in the germline V gene (reference sequence). The CDR3 DNA follows: TGTGCCAGCAGCTCCATCTCTAGTGGAGGGCTCTACGAGCAGTACTTC. It specifies CASSSISSGGLYEQYF.

This sequence joins TRBV5-6 and TRBJ2-3; TRBD1 aligns across 9 bases. This CDR3 spans 15 amino acids. Germline CDR1 reads SGHDT; CDR2 reads YYEEEE. V gave up 2 bases and J gave up 2 bases; unmatched junction bases: 3. CDR3 protein: CASSFGTGPTDTQYF. The CDR3 DNA follows: TGTGCCAGCAGCTTCGGGACAGGGCCCACAGATACGCAGTATTTT.

The CDR3 nucleotides read TGTGCCAGCGTTATGGCTGGACAGGGGGCTCTTGGCTACACCTTC. Translation gives CASVMAGQGALGYTF. This rearrangement joins TRBV28 to TRBJ1-2; 11 bases line up with TRBD1. The CDR3 has 15 amino acids. V gave up 8 bases and J gave up 7 bases; unmatched junction bases: 12. Per germline, CDR1 MDHEN and CDR2 SYDVKM.

The sample holds one count of this clone. CDR3 in amino acids: CASSVRTPGETEAFF. For the CDR3, the DNA is TGCGCCAGCAGCGTCCGGACACCGGGTGAGACTGAAGCTTTCTTT. The chain uses TRBV5-1 and TRBJ1-1; tentatively, D is TRBD1 (5 bases). The V gene lost 4 bases and the J gene lost 5 bases, with 18 bases spanning the gap. The CDR3 is 15 residues long. Germline V lookup: CDR1 SGHRS, CDR2 YFSETQ.

The CDR3, as DNA: TGTGCCAGTAGCGCCGGGACTAGCGGCCTTCTAGCCAAAAACATTCAGTACTTC. Translated: CASSAGTSGLLAKNIQYF. The J gene is TRBJ2-4, the V gene TRBV19; 11 bases line up with TRBD2. CDR1 and CDR2 from the germline V gene are LNHDA and SQIVND (reference sequence). The CDR3 runs to 18 residues. V was pared by 6 bases and J by 0 bases, with 10 bases of the junction left unmatched.

V and J are TRBV5-1 and TRBJ2-7; D perhaps matches TRBD1 (5 bases). The CDR3 is made up of 14 amino acids. With 2 bases removed from V and 4 bases from J, the gap between germline ends came to 13 bases. Germline lookup yields CDR1 SGHRS and CDR2 YFSETQ. CDR3: CASSFGQGRYEQYF. The CDR3 nucleotides read TGCGCCAGCAGCTTTGGGCAGGGTAGGTACGAGCAGTACTTC.

The chain has TRBV7-9 and TRBJ2-1; 12 nucleotides align to TRBD2. The CDR3 totals 17 residues. The germline V gene encodes CDR1 SEHNR and CDR2 FQNEAQ (reference sequence). Trimming cost V 1 base and J 4 bases; bases outside gene matches: 5. The CDR3 is CASSLGLAGVGYNEQFF. As DNA, the CDR3 is TGTGCCAGCAGCTTAGGACTAGCGGGAGTTGGATACAATGAGCAGTTCTTC.

V and J are TRBV11-1 and TRBJ2-1, with D possibly matching TRBD1 (5 bases). In germline, CDR1 is SGHAT, CDR2 FQDESV (reference sequence). The length of the CDR3 is 16 residues. Trimming shortened V by 2 bases and J by 4 bases, and 15 bases separated the two germline ends. CDR3 nucleotides: TGTGCCAGCAGCTTAAGGGCCGACAGAGATTACAATGAGCAGTTCTTC. Encoded protein: CASSLRADRDYNEQFF.

V gene TRBV14 combines with J gene TRBJ1-2; 7 bases are a match to TRBD1. Germline lookup yields CDR1 SGHDN and CDR2 FVKESK. The CDR3 is made up of 17 amino acids. V gave up 3 bases and J gave up 1 base; unmatched junction bases: 11. This CDR3 reads CASSHLPGTDINYGYTF. DNA of the CDR3: TGTGCCAGCAGCCACCTTCCCGGGACAGATATTAACTATGGCTACACCTTC.

The V and J genes are TRBV7-3 and TRBJ2-5, with unresolved D. The CDR3 has 13 residues. Germline V gene data show CDR1 as SGHTA and CDR2 as FQGTGA. Trimming left V 1 base short and J 1 base short, with 4 bases between. CDR3 loop: CASSLMSQETQYF. DNA for the CDR3: TGTGCCAGCAGCTTAATGAGCCAAGAGACCCAGTACTTC.

The chain employs TRBV5-1 and TRBJ2-7; the match to TRBD1 covers 8 bases. J lost 5 bases, V lost 3 bases, and 7 bases had no gene match. This CDR3 has 14 amino acids. CDR1 is SGHRS, CDR2 YFSETQ, per germline. CDR3 nucleotides: TGCGCCAGCAGCTCAGGACAGGGCAGCGACGAGCAGTACTTC. This encodes CASSSGQGSDEQYF. Filled out from reference TRBV5-1 and TRBJ2-7, the complete variable domain reads KAGVTQTPRYLIKTRGQQVTLSCSPISGHRSVSWYQQTPGQGLQFLFEYFSETQRNKGNFPGRFSGRQFSNSRSEMNVSTLELGDSALYLCASSSGQGSDEQYFGPGTRLTVT.

The J gene is TRBJ1-1, the V gene TRBV18, with 9 positions matching TRBD1. V was clipped by 3 bases and J by 6 bases; unmatched bases: 5. The germline V gene has CDR1 KGHSH and CDR2 LQKENI. The CDR3 runs to 14 residues. CDR3 protein: CASSPTDRGAEAFF. In nucleotides, the CDR3 is TGTGCCAGCTCACCCACGGACAGGGGCGCTGAAGCTTTCTTT.

V usage is TRBV7-6 and J usage is TRBJ2-2, with 8 bases that match TRBD2. The CDR3 has 15 amino acids. The germline CDR1 and CDR2 sequences are SGHVS and FNYEAQ. Germline trimming cut 5 bases from V and 5 bases from J; bases unmatched to any gene: 7. The CDR3 is CASSAGIAGTGELFF. The CDR3 DNA reads TGTGCCAGCAGCGCCGGGATAGCGGGGACCGGGGAGCTGTTTTTT.

The rearrangement joins TRBV19 to TRBJ1-5; D uncertain. The germline V gene has CDR1 LNHDA and CDR2 SQIVND (reference sequence). V shed 3 bases and J shed 4 bases, with 7 bases lying between them. This CDR3 spans 13 amino acids. The CDR3 is CASSIQVNQPQHF. The CDR3 DNA follows: TGTGCCAGTAGTATTCAGGTGAATCAGCCCCAGCATTTT.

This chain's CDR3 is CASSQLIAGDYEQYF. As DNA, the CDR3 is TGCGCCAGCAGCCAATTGATAGCGGGAGACTACGAGCAGTACTTC. This chain joins TRBV4-1 and TRBJ2-7; 9 nucleotides align to TRBD2. The junction had 5 bases not matched to a gene; V was cut back by 2 bases and J by 3 bases. CDR1 and CDR2 from the germline V gene are MGHRA and YSYEKL. The CDR3 sequence is 15 residues long.

The rearrangement uses TRBV29-1 and TRBJ1-2; weak D call: TRBD1 (5 bases). Germline V CDR1 and CDR2: SQVTM, ANQGSEA. The V end lost 1 base, the J end lost 7 bases, and 16 bases lay between the germline ends. This CDR3 contains 14 residues. CDR3 nucleotides: TGCAGCGTTGAAGTGAATGAGCAGGGAGGTGGCTACACCTTC. Protein sequence: CSVEVNEQGGGYTF. The full variable domain, completed using reference TRBV29-1 and TRBJ1-2, is SAVISQKPSRDICQRGTSLTIQCQVDSQVTMMFWYRQQPGQSLTLIATANQGSEATYESGFVIDKFPISRPNLTFSTLTVSNMSPEDSSIYLCSVEVNEQGGGYTFGSGTRLTVV.

This clone was seen a handful of times. V and J are TRBV2 and TRBJ1-5; TRBD1 aligns across 7 bases. Germline V gene data show CDR1 as SNHLY and CDR2 as FYNNEI. The V segment lost 5 bases and the J segment 1 base; nucleotides outside the gene matches: 11. The CDR3 loop spans 17 amino acids. Here the CDR3 DNA reads TGTGCCAGCAGTAAATTACAGGGGCCGCGAAGCAATCAGCCCCAGCATTTT. Its translation is CASSKLQGPRSNQPQHF.

The V gene is TRBV7-9, the J gene TRBJ2-1; 7 bases are shared with TRBD2. Per the germline V gene, CDR1 is SEHNR and CDR2 is FQNEAQ (reference sequence). The junction had 7 bases not matched to a gene; V was cut back by 5 bases and J by 9 bases. The CDR3 consists of 13 residues. The CDR3 loop reads CASSPRDYSEQFF. CDR3 DNA sequence: TGTGCCAGCAGCCCAAGGGACTATTCTGAGCAGTTCTTC.

As regards this clone: The same CDR3 also results from other DNA sequences found in this sample. This chain joins TRBV28 and TRBJ1-5; possibly TRBD1 for D (5 bases). Germline CDR1 reads MDHEN; CDR2 reads SYDVKM. The CDR3 loop spans 13 amino acids. Trimming stripped 7 bases from V and 1 base from J, with 8 bases between. In DNA, the CDR3 is TGTGCCAGCACCGGGGGAAGCAATCAGCCCCAGCATTTT. Residues: CASTGGSNQPQHF.